The 2 T cell receptor beta chains below come from one sample, sequenced in a study of cytotoxic CD8 clonotypes in ibrutinib-treated CLL. Clones were sequenced by immunoSEQ multiplex PCR, and TCRdb holds only the in-frame ones, with some missing. The table includes about 200,000 clones, 65% to 80% detected once. Specimen: PBMCs, collected after 12 months of ibrutinib treatment. These receptors originate from a human donor with chronic lymphocytic leukemia.

This chain connects TRBV30 to TRBJ2-4; D is unclear. The ends were cut back, 0 bases at V and 0 bases at J, with 3 bases in the middle. There are 13 residues in the CDR3. Germline CDR1 reads GTSNPN; CDR2 reads SVGIG (reference sequence). In nucleotides, the CDR3 is TGTGCCTGGAGTGTACTAGCCAAAAACATTCAGTACTTC. It encodes CAWSVLAKNIQYF.

This clone was counted a single time. The chain carries TRBV6-1 and TRBJ2-2; 8 positions match TRBD1. Germline V gene lookup returns CDR1 MNHNS and CDR2 SASEGT. This CDR3 has 17 residues. J gave up 5 bases and V 4 bases, and 12 bases lay outside the gene matches. CDR3 coding DNA: TGTGCCAGCAGTGGCAGGGGGCCGCCTCCTGGTACCGGGGAGCTGTTTTTT. It encodes CASSGRGPPPGTGELFF.